This T cell receptor beta chain was captured in a study of cytomegalovirus exposure and HLA in healthy donors. The overall study: Later analysis reported that the approximately 120 validation repertoires shared the platform of the roughly 630 first-cohort repertoires. Study findings and constraints: The finding came from a later analysis; first-cohort TCR clusters tended to co-occur in the 110 or so validation repertoires. It was 150 to 200 TCR beta chains that were listed as cytomegalovirus-associated.

Method: immunoSEQ multiplex PCR; TCRdb's copy keeps in-frame clones and lacks some. This sample has over 100,000 clones, with approximately 94% found just once. Deletions cut 7 bases from V and 6 bases from J, with 18 bases between. Looked up from germline, CDR1 is LGHNA and CDR2 is YSLEER. This CDR3 comprises 14 residues. With respect to this clone: Its cognate antigen is unknown.

Donors were drawn from the approximately 110-subject validation cohort, separate from the approximately 700-subject first cohort. The sample was PBMCs. The receptor was isolated from a woman between 18 and 29 years old in good health and CMV-seronegative. The chain links TRBV4-3 to TRBJ1-1, with a tentative D call TRBD1 (5 bases). The CDR3 loop is CASNPGREGAEAFF. The CDR3 coding sequence is TGCGCCAGCAATCCCGGAAGGGAAGGGGCTGAAGCTTTCTTT.